The 8 T cell receptor beta chains reported below all come from one sample, sequenced in a study of blood T cell repertoires in COVID-19. TCRdb's copy holds only in-frame clones and misses some; the assay was immunoSEQ multiplex PCR. This sample has approximately 24,000 clones, with about 89% found just once. Sequencing was carried out using peripheral blood. These receptors all stem from a man between 70 and 80 years old with COVID-19, enrolled during active disease.

The V call is TRBV18, the J call TRBJ1-2; TRBD1 agrees at 12 bases. The CDR3 is 14 residues long. Germline-derived CDR1 and CDR2 are KGHSH and LQKENI. V shed 4 bases and J 6 bases; nucleotides not matched to a gene: 3. The CDR3 DNA reads as TGTGCCAGCTCACTCGGGACAGGGGGCGATGGCTACACCTTC. This sequence encodes CASSLGTGGDGYTF.

This chain uses TRBV5-1 with TRBJ2-1, with TRBD2 matching 13 bases. From germline, CDR1 is SGHRS and CDR2 YFSETQ. V was pared by 5 bases and J by 2 bases, with 4 bases of the junction left unmatched. The CDR3 has 16 amino acids. The CDR3 bases are TGCGCCAGCAGTCGGACTAGCGGGAGCCCCTACAATGAGCAGTTCTTC. It codes for CASSRTSGSPYNEQFF. The full variable domain, its missing parts supplied by reference TRBV5-1 and TRBJ2-1, is KAGVTQTPRYLIKTRGQQVTLSCSPISGHRSVSWYQQTPGQGLQFLFEYFSETQRNKGNFPGRFSGRQFSNSRSEMNVSTLELGDSALYLCASSRTSGSPYNEQFFGPGTRLTVL.

The V gene is TRBV10-2, the J gene TRBJ2-7, with 10 bases aligning to TRBD2. The CDR3 length is 17 residues. Per the germline V gene, CDR1 is WSHSY and CDR2 is SAAADI. J lost 0 bases, V lost 7 bases, and 12 bases had no gene match. The chain's CDR3 is CASKKGGLADSSYEQYF. The CDR3 nucleotides read TGCGCCAGCAAAAAAGGAGGACTAGCGGATAGCTCCTACGAGCAGTACTTC.

This chain joins TRBV30 and TRBJ1-5, with a possible D match to TRBD1 (5 bases). The CDR3 contains 14 residues. Trimming pared 2 bases from V and 4 bases from J, leaving 12 bases between. Germline CDR1 is GTSNPN and CDR2 is SVGIG (reference sequence). The CDR3 protein is CAWSPGQGNQPQHF. Here the CDR3 DNA reads TGTGCCTGGAGTCCCGGGCAGGGAAATCAGCCCCAGCATTTT.

The chain combines TRBV30 with TRBJ2-2; TRBD2 agrees at 10 bases. V dropped 4 bases and J dropped 2; count of bases not matched to a gene: 7. Germline values: CDR1 GTSNPN, CDR2 SVGIG (reference sequence). The CDR3 consists of 16 residues. DNA for the CDR3: TGTGCCTGGAATCCCGGGACTAGCGCTAACACCGGGGAGCTGTTTTTT. Protein: CAWNPGTSANTGELFF.

The CDR3 DNA is TGTGCCAGCTCATCGACGACAGACACAGATACGCAGTATTTT. It codes for CASSSTTDTDTQYF. This chain connects TRBV18 to TRBJ2-3, with D maybe TRBD1 (5 bases). V was trimmed by 5 bases and J by 2 bases, leaving 11 bases between them. The germline V gene encodes CDR1 KGHSH and CDR2 LQKENI. This CDR3 region has 14 residues. Variable domain in full (rest from reference TRBV18 and TRBJ2-3): NAGVMQNPRHLVRRRGQEARLRCSPMKGHSHVYWYRQLPEEGLKFMVYLQKENIIDESGMPKERFSAEFPKEGPSILRIQQVVRGDSAAYFCASSSTTDTDTQYFGPGTRLTVL.

The chain has TRBV12-5 and TRBJ2-3; no reliable D call. CDR3 length: 14 amino acids. Trimming took 4 bases from V and 0 from J, leaving 8 bases between them. The germline V gene has CDR1 LGHNT and CDR2 FRNRAP. The CDR3 nucleotides are TGTGCTAGTGGTTCTTCCGGGAGCACAGATACGCAGTATTTT. Its translation is CASGSSGSTDTQYF.

This clone was seen a single time. The chain recombines TRBV10-2 with TRBJ2-7, with TRBD1 as a possible D gene (5 bases). The length of the CDR3 is 13 residues. Germline V CDR1 and CDR2: WSHSY, SAAADI. Trimming removed 5 bases from V and 3 bases from J, with 11 bases in between. The CDR3 is CASSFGRDYEQYF. The CDR3 DNA sequence: TGCGCCAGCAGTTTCGGCAGGGACTACGAGCAGTACTTC.